The clone carrying this T cell receptor (beta chain) came up once. Antigen specificity is unknown. Sequenced by immunoSEQ multiplex PCR; TCRdb stores in-frame clones only, minus some. The repertoire consists of under 90,000 clones, with about 91% occurring once and the leading ten covering around 2.8%. CDR3 length equals 14 residues. CDR1 SGHTA and CDR2 FQGNSA come from the germline V gene. With 3 bases removed from V and 3 bases from J, the gap between germline ends came to 9 bases. This record comes from a study of identifying expanded T cells in peripheral blood. Study observations and caveats: Technical replicates showed around 1.1 changed clones; roughly two weeks around 15; four weeks 19. Variance in clone template counts between two-week samples significantly increased with total template count across all healthy donors.

This receptor was obtained from a person aged 18 to 75 in good health. The sequenced sample was blood. The chain combines TRBV7-2 with TRBJ2-1; D gene unclear. The CDR3 sequence is CASSFPPSYNEQFF. In DNA, the CDR3 is TGTGCCAGCAGCTTCCCCCCCAGCTACAATGAGCAGTTCTTC.